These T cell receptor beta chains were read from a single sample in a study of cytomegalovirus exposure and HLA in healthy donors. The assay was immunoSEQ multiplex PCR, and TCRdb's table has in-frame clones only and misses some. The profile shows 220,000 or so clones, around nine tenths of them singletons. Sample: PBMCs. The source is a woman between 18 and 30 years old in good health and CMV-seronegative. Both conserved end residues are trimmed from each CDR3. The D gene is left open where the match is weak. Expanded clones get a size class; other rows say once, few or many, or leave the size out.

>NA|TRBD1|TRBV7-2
ASSSRDSYTGELF
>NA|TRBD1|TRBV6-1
ASREGAGTYGYT
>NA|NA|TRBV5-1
ASSLGAGVTNEKLF
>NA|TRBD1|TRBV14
ASSLTGDPNYGYT
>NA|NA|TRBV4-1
ASSHPDSLNYGYT
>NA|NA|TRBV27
ASSLSSGETYNEQF
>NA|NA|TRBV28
ASRLALPHYEQY
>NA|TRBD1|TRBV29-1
SVEGGAGGDLTEAF
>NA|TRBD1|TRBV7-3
ASSLYRGRDYGYT
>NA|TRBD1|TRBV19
ASSMEYRGWDGYT
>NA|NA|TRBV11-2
AYSDYSGANVLT
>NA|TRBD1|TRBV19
ATPTQGASGYT
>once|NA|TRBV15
ATSFSRERADTQY
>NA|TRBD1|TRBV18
ASSAGTAYGYT
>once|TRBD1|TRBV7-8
ASSSTGFGANVLT
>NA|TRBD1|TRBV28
ASSPTGGGDEAF
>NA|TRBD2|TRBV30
AWSERDKLWSYEQY
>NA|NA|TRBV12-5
ASGRLESNTGELF
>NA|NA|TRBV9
ASSEMDSIYGGYT
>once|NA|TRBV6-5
ASSYTQGGTKNIQY
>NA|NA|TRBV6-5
ASSRGTGETQY
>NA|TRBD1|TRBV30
AWSVNRGGNQPQH
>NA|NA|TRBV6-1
ASSEMGLGDTEAF
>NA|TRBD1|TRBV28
ASSTGGYYEQY
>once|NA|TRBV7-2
ASSRLFADTQY
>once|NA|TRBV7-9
ASSLGGFSGNTIY
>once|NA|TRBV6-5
ASRAHEKLF
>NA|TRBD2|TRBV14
ASSHPSGSETQY
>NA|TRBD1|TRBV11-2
ASSYGTANEKLF
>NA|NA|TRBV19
ASSIRLGSSDTQY
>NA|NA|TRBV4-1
ASSQDGRGGGNEQF
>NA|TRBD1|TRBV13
ASSRTEAIPGTAGNNEQF
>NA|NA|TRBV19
ASSMLVTIRGSYEQY
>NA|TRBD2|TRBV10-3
AISESSGTLPIYEQY